The 6 T cell receptor beta chains below all came from one sample that was sequenced in a study of blood T cell repertoires in COVID-19. Some clones are missing from TCRdb's copy, which holds only in-frame ones; the method was immunoSEQ multiplex PCR. The sample lists more than 100,000 clones; under 90% were seen once. The sequencing input was peripheral blood. Every receptor here comes from a woman in her 70s with acute or convalescent COVID-19.

V is TRBV11-2 and J is TRBJ2-5; 8 nucleotides line up with TRBD1. This CDR3 has 15 amino acids. The germline V gene has CDR1 SGHAT and CDR2 FQNNGV. V was clipped by 2 bases and J by 6 bases; unmatched bases: 8. CDR3 bases: TGTGCCAGCAGCTTATCTGCAGGGGGCATGAAGACCCAGTACTTC. Its translation is CASSLSAGGMKTQYF.

The rearrangement links TRBV7-9 to TRBJ2-5; D possibly corresponds to TRBD1 (6 bases). V was shortened by 7 bases and J by 4 bases, with 19 bases between the two germline ends. The germline gives CDR1 SEHNR, CDR2 FQNEAQ (reference sequence). CDR3 length equals 15 residues. CDR3 amino acids: CASNSLTQGRETQYF. The CDR3 DNA reads as TGTGCCAGCAACTCACTGACACAGGGAAGAGAGACCCAGTACTTC.

The genes are TRBV6-4 and TRBJ1-6, with 9 bases identical to TRBD1. Germline V gene sequence: CDR1 MRHNA, CDR2 SNTAGT. The V segment lost 3 bases and the J segment 7 bases; nucleotides outside the gene matches: 4. The CDR3 is 15 amino acids. Written as DNA, the CDR3 is TGTGCCAGCAGTGAACAGGGGGCTGGGAATTCACCCCTCCACTTT. Its translation is CASSEQGAGNSPLHF.

The chain carries TRBV7-2 and TRBJ2-1; D gene ambiguous. Trimming took off 0 bases at V and 5 bases at J, with 8 bases between the two ends. Germline loops: CDR1 SGHTA, CDR2 FQGNSA. CDR3 length equals 14 residues. The CDR3 here is CASSLAWSNNEQFF. The CDR3 bases are TGTGCCAGCAGCTTAGCGTGGAGTAACAATGAGCAGTTCTTC.

This chain links TRBV19 with TRBJ1-2; D not certain. V lost 1 base to trimming and J lost 7 bases, with 7 bases between them. The length of the CDR3 is 12 residues. Germline CDR1 reads LNHDA; CDR2 reads SQIVND (reference sequence). As DNA, the CDR3 is TGTGCCAGTAGTATAGGAGTTAGTGGCTACACCTTC. Protein product: CASSIGVSGYTF. Full variable domain (remainder filled in from reference TRBV19 and TRBJ1-2): DGGITQSPKYLFRKEGQNVTLSCEQNLNHDAMYWYRQDPGQGLRLIYYSQIVNDFQKGDIAEGYSVSREKKESFPLTVTSAQKNPTAFYLCASSIGVSGYTFGSGTRLTVV.

This chain connects TRBV7-2 to TRBJ1-2; a weak D match, TRBD1 (6 bases). Germline assignment: CDR1 SGHTA and CDR2 FQGNSA. This CDR3 is 14 amino acids long. V lost 5 bases and J lost 4, with 14 bases in between. CDR3 nucleotide sequence: TGTGCCAGCAGCCCATCTGACAGGTTCTATGGCTACACCTTC. This gives the protein CASSPSDRFYGYTF.